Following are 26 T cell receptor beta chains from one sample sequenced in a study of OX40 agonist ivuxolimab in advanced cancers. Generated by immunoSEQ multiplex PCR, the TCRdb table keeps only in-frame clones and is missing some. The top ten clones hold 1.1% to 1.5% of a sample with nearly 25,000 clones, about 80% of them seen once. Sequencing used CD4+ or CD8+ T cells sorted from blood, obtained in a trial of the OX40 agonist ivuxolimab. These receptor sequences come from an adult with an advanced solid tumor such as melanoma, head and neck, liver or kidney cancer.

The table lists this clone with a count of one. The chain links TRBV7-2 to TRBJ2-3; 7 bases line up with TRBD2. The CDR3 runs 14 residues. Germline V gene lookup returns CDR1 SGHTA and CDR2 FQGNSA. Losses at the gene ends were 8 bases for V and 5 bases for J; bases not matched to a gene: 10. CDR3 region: CASRGVKREDTQYF. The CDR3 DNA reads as TGTGCCAGCCGAGGGGTCAAGCGGGAAGATACGCAGTATTTT.

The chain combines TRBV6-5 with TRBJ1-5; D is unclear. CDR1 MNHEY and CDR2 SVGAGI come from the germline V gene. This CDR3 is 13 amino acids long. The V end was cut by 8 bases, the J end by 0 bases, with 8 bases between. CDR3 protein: CASRESSNQPQHF. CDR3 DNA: TGTGCCAGCCGAGAGAGTAGCAATCAGCCCCAGCATTTT.

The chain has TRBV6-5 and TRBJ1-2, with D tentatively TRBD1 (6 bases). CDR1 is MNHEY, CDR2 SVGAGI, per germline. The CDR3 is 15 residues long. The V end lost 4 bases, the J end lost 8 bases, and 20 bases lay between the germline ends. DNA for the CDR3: TGTGCCAGCAGTTCAACTCACCGGGGGGCGCGAGGCTACACCTTC. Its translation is CASSSTHRGARGYTF.

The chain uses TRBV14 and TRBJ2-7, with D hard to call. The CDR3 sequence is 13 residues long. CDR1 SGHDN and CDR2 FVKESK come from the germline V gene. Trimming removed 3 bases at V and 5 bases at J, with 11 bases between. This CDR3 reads CASSQTAVHEQYF. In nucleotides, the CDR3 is TGTGCCAGCAGCCAGACGGCAGTCCACGAGCAGTACTTC.

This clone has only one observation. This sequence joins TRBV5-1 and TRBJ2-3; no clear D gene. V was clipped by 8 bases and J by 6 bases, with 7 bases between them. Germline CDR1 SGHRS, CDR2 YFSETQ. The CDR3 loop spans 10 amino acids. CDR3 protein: CASTMDTQYF. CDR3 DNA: TGCGCCAGTACGATGGATACGCAGTATTTT. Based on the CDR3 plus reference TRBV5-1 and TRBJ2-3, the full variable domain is KAGVTQTPRYLIKTRGQQVTLSCSPISGHRSVSWYQQTPGQGLQFLFEYFSETQRNKGNFPGRFSGRQFSNSRSEMNVSTLELGDSALYLCASTMDTQYFGPGTRLTVL.

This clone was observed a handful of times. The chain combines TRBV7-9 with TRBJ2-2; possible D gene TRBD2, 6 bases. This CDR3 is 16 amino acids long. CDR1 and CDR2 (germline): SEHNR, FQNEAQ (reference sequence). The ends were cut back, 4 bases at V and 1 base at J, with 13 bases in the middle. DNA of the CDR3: TGTGCCAGCAGCTCGTCGGGGCGGGGGAACACCGGGGAGCTGTTTTTT. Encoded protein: CASSSSGRGNTGELFF.

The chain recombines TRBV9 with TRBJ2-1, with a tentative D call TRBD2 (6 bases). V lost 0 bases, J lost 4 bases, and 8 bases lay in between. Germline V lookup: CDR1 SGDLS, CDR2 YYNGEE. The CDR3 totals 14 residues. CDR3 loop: CASSVASAYNEQFF. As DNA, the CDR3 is TGTGCCAGCAGCGTAGCTAGCGCGTACAATGAGCAGTTCTTC.

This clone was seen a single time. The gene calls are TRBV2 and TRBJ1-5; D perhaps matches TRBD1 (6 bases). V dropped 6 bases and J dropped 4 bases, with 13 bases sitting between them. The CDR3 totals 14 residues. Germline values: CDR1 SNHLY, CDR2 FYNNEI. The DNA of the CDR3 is TGTGCCAGCAGCGTCCTTCAGGGGAATCAGCCCCAGCATTTT. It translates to CASSVLQGNQPQHF.

CDR3 bases: TGTGCCAGAAGTCCCGGGACCCCAATGGGAGACGAGCAGTACTTC. As protein: CARSPGTPMGDEQYF. The J gene is TRBJ2-5, the V gene TRBV5-3, with D possibly being TRBD1 or TRBD2 (5 bases each). The J call is doubtful: the DNA matches TRBJ2-7 better. TRBV5-3 is an open reading frame whose function is uncertain. CDR3 size: 15 residues.

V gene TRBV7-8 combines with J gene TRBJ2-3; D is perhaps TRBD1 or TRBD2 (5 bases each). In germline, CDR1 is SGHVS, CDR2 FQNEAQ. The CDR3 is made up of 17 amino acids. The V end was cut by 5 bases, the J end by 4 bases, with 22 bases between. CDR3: CASSPSRAGLMSDTQYF. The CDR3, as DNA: TGTGCCAGCAGCCCTTCGAGGGCAGGGTTGATGTCAGATACGCAGTATTTT.

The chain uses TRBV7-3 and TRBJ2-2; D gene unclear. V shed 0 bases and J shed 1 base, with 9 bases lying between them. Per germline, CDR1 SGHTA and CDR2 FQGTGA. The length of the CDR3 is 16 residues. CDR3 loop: CASSLTSSGNTGELFF. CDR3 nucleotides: TGTGCCAGCAGCTTAACGTCTTCAGGGAACACCGGGGAGCTGTTTTTT.

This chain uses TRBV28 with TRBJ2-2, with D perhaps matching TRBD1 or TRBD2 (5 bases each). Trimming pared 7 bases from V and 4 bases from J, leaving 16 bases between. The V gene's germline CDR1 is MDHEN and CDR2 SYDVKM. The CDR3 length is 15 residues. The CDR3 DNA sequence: TGTGCCAGCACCCGAGGGACGGTGTCCACCGGGGAGCTGTTTTTT. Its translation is CASTRGTVSTGELFF. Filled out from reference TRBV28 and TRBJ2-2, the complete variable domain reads DVKVTQSSRYLVKRTGEKVFLECVQDMDHENMFWYRQDPGLGLRLIYFSYDVKMKEKGDIPEGYSVSREKKERFSLILESASTNQTSMYLCASTRGTVSTGELFFGEGSRLTVL.

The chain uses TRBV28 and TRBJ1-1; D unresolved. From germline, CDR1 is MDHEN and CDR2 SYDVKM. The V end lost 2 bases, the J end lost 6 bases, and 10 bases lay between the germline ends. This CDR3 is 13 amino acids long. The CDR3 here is CASSLPEVPEAFF. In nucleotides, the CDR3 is TGTGCCAGCAGTTTACCCGAAGTGCCTGAAGCTTTCTTT.

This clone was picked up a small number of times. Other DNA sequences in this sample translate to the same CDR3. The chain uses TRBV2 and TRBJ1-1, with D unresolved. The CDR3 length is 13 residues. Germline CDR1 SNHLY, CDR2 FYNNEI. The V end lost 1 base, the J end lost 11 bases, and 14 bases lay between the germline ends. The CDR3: CASSEGSQTWAFF. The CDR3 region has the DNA TGTGCCAGCAGTGAAGGTAGCCAGACATGGGCTTTCTTT.

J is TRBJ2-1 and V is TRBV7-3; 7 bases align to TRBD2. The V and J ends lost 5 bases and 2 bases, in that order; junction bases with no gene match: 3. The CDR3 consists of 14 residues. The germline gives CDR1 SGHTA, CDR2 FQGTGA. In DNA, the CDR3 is TGTGCCAGCAGCCCAGGACTAGCCTACAATGAGCAGTTCTTC. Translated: CASSPGLAYNEQFF.

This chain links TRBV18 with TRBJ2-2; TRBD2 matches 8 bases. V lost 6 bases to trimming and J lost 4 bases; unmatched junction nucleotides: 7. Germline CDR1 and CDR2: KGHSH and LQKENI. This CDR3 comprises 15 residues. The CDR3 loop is CASSPAAGGTGELFF. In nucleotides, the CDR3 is TGTGCCAGCTCCCCGGCGGCGGGGGGCACCGGGGAGCTGTTTTTT.

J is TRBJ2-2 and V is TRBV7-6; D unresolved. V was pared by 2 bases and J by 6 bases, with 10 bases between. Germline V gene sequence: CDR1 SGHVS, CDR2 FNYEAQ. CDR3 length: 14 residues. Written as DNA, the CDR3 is TGTGCCAGCAGCTTACTGCGTGAGGCCGGGGAGCTGTTTTTT. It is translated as CASSLLREAGELFF.

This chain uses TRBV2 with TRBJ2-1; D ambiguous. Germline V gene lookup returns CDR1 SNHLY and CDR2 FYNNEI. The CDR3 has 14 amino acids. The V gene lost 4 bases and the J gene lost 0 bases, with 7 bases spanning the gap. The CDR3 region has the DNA TGTGCCAGCAGTGGAGGCCGCTCCTACAATGAGCAGTTCTTC. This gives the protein CASSGGRSYNEQFF. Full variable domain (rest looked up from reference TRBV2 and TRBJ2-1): EPEVTQTPSHQVTQMGQEVILRCVPISNHLYFYWYRQILGQKVEFLVSFYNNEISEKSEIFDDQFSVERPDGSNFTLKIRSTKLEDSAMYFCASSGGRSYNEQFFGPGTRLTVL.

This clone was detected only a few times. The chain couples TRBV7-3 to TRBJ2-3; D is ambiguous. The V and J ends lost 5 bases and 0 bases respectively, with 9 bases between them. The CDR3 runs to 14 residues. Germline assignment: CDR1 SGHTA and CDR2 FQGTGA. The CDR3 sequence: CASSPSSSTDTQYF. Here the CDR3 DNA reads TGTGCCAGCAGCCCAAGTAGCAGCACAGATACGCAGTATTTT.

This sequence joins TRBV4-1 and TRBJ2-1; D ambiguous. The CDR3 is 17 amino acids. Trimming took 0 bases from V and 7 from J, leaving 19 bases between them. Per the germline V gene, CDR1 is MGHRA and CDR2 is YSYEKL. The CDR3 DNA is TGCGCCAGCAGCCAAGATTTTGGGCCAGTCGTGGGAAATGAGCAGTTCTTC. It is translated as CASSQDFGPVVGNEQFF.

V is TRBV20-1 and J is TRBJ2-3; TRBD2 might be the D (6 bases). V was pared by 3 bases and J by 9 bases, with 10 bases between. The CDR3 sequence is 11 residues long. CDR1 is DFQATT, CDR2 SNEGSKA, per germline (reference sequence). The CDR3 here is CSASRDSTQYF. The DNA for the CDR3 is TGCAGTGCTAGCCGGGACTCAACGCAGTATTTT.

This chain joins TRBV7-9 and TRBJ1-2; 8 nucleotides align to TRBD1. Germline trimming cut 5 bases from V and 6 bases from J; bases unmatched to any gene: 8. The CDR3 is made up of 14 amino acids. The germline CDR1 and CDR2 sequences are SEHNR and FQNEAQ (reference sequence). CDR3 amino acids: CASSLGQGRDGYTF. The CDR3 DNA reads TGTGCCAGCAGCCTCGGACAGGGCAGAGATGGCTACACCTTC.

In DNA, the CDR3 is TGTGCCAGCAGCAGTACCGGGACGCGGGGGGAGACCCAGTACTTC. Translated: CASSSTGTRGETQYF. The genes are TRBV11-3 and TRBJ2-5, with 7 bases lining up with TRBD2. CDR3 length: 15 residues. From germline, CDR1 is SGHNT and CDR2 YENEEA. V lost 5 bases to trimming and J lost 5 bases; unmatched junction nucleotides: 11.

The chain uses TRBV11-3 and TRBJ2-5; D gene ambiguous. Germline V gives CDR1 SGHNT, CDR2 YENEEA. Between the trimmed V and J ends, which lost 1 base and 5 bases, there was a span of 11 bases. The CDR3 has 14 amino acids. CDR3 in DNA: TGTGCCAGCAGCTTAGGGCAGCTTGGTGAGACCCAGTACTTC. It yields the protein CASSLGQLGETQYF.

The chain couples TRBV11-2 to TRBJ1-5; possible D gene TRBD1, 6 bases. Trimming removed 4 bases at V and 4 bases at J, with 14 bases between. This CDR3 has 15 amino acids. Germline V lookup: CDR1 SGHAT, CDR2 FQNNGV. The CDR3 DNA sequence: TGTGCCAGCAGCTCCACCGGGACACAGAATCAGCCCCAGCATTTT. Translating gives CASSSTGTQNQPQHF.

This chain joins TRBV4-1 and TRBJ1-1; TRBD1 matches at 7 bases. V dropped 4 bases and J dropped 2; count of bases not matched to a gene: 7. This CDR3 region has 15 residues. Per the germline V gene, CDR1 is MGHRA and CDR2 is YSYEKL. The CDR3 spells CASSRSDRFNTEAFF. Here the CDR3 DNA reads TGCGCCAGCAGCCGATCGGACAGGTTTAACACTGAAGCTTTCTTT.